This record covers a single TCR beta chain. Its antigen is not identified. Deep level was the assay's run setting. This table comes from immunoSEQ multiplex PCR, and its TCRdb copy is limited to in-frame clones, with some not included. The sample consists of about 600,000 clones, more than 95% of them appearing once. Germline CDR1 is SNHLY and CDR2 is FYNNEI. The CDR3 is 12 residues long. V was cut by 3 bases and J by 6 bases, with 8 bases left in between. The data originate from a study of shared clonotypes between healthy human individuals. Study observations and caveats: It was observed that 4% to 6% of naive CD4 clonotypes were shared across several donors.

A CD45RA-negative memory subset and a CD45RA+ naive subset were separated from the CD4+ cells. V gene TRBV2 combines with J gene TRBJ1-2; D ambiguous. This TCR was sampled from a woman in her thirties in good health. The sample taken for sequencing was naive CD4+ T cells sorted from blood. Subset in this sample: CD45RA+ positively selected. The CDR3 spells CASSDVGNGYTF. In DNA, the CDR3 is TGTGCCAGCAGTGATGTCGGGAATGGCTACACCTTC.